The 11 T cell receptor beta chains given below trace back to one sample, sequenced in a study of cytomegalovirus exposure and HLA in healthy donors. Use of 60 Vbeta and 13 Jbeta primers characterized the PCR. Using immunoSEQ multiplex PCR, the repertoire was profiled, and TCRdb retains in-frame clones only, with some absent. The sample consists of 110,000 or so clones, around 77% of them appearing once. The sample consisted of PBMCs. The source is a man between 40 and 49 years old in good health and CMV-seropositive.

The chain employs TRBV7-3 and TRBJ1-1; D perhaps matches TRBD1 (5 bases). This CDR3 region has 13 residues. Trimming shortened V by 5 bases and J by 1 base, and 8 bases separated the two germline ends. Germline V gene lookup returns CDR1 SGHTA and CDR2 FQGTGA. The CDR3 DNA reads TGTGCCAGCAGCCGCCAGGGGAACACTGAAGCTTTCTTT. As protein: CASSRQGNTEAFF.

This chain uses TRBV30 with TRBJ2-3; 9 bases align to TRBD2. The CDR3 runs to 17 residues. The germline gives CDR1 GTSNPN, CDR2 SVGIG (reference sequence). V trimming: 7 bases; J trimming: 0 bases; junction bases outside the gene matches: 14. This CDR3 is CASTPSAGGPSTDTQYF. CDR3 in DNA: TGTGCCTCGACGCCAAGCGCGGGGGGGCCAAGCACAGATACGCAGTATTTT.

In this sample, this clone turned up a few times. This sequence joins TRBV6-6 and TRBJ1-5, with 10 bases matching TRBD1. V lost 10 bases to trimming and J lost 6 bases; unmatched junction nucleotides: 9. In germline, CDR1 is MNHNY, CDR2 SVGAGI (reference sequence). This CDR3 contains 14 residues. Here the CDR3 DNA reads TGTGCCACTTCGGGACAGGGGATTCCTCAGCCCCAGCATTTT. Translation: CATSGQGIPQPQHF.

This clone is a singleton in its sample. The genes are TRBV7-9 and TRBJ1-4; D is unresolved. CDR3 length: 14 residues. V lost 5 bases and J 8 bases, leaving 15 bases between the germline ends. The germline CDR1 and CDR2 sequences are SEHNR and FQNEAQ (reference sequence). In DNA form, the CDR3 reads TGTGCCAGCAGCCTCGGGAGAGGAGGGGAAAAACTGTTTTTT. Translation: CASSLGRGGEKLFF.

This clone was counted once. The rearrangement uses TRBV6-1 and TRBJ2-7; D ambiguous. Per germline, CDR1 MNHNS and CDR2 SASEGT. V was pared by 8 bases and J by 0 bases, with 11 bases between. The CDR3 totals 13 residues. CDR3 DNA: TGTGCCAGCCAAGGAGCTCGCTCCTACGAGCAGTACTTC. Translating gives CASQGARSYEQYF.

The rearrangement links TRBV7-8 to TRBJ2-1; no clear D gene. Germline V gives CDR1 SGHVS, CDR2 FQNEAQ. The CDR3 runs 14 residues. Trimming shortened V by 3 bases and J by 4 bases, and 10 bases separated the two germline ends. The CDR3 DNA sequence: TGTGCCAGCAGCTTCGGCCAGGATTACAATGAGCAGTTCTTC. It codes for CASSFGQDYNEQFF. The full variable domain, with the rest looked up from reference TRBV7-8 and TRBJ2-1, is GAGVSQSPRYKVAKRGQDVALRCDPISGHVSLFWYQQALGQGPEFLTYFQNEAQLDKSGLPSDRFFAERPEGSVSTLKIQRTQQEDSAVYLCASSFGQDYNEQFFGPGTRLTVL.

The chain employs TRBV5-1 and TRBJ2-5; 9 positions agree with TRBD1. The trim removed 2 bases at V and 5 bases at J, leaving 10 bases unmatched. The germline gives CDR1 SGHRS, CDR2 YFSETQ. The CDR3 totals 16 residues. The DNA of the CDR3 is TGCGCCAGCAGCTTACGGGGACAGGGTGGGTCGGAGACCCAGTACTTC. Its protein product is CASSLRGQGGSETQYF.

CDR3 sequence reads: CASSPLGVPGELFF. The CDR3 region has the DNA TGTGCCAGCAGCCCACTCGGGGTTCCCGGGGAGCTGTTTTTT. The V and J genes are TRBV5-4 and TRBJ2-2, with a weak D call TRBD2 (5 bases). V was trimmed by 4 bases and J by 6 bases, leaving 13 bases between them. Germline V gene data show CDR1 as SGHNT and CDR2 as YYREEE (reference sequence). The CDR3 runs to 14 residues.

The chain employs TRBV6-5 and TRBJ2-7; 9 nucleotides match TRBD1. With 10 bases clipped from V and 3 bases from J, the junction kept 7 bases outside the gene matches. CDR1 MNHEY and CDR2 SVGAGI come from the germline V gene. CDR3 length: 13 amino acids. The CDR3 spells CATLRTGDYEQYF. CDR3 in DNA: TGTGCCACCCTCAGGACAGGGGACTACGAGCAGTACTTC.

This clone was found a few times. This rearrangement joins TRBV7-2 to TRBJ1-5; D is unclear. Per the germline V gene, CDR1 is SGHTA and CDR2 is FQGNSA. The CDR3 extends over 13 amino acids. V was cut by 1 base and J by 7 bases, with 8 bases left in between. In DNA, the CDR3 is TGTGCCAGCAGCTTAGGGTCTCGGCAGCCCCAGCATTTT. Protein sequence: CASSLGSRQPQHF.

V and J are TRBV5-4 and TRBJ1-1; D might be TRBD1 (6 bases). V shed 1 base and J shed 5 bases, with 12 bases lying between them. Germline-derived CDR1 and CDR2 are SGHNT and YYREEE (reference sequence). The CDR3 is 14 amino acids. The CDR3, as DNA: TGTGCCAGCAGCTTGACAGGGTGGAATACTGAAGCTTTCTTT. Residues: CASSLTGWNTEAFF.